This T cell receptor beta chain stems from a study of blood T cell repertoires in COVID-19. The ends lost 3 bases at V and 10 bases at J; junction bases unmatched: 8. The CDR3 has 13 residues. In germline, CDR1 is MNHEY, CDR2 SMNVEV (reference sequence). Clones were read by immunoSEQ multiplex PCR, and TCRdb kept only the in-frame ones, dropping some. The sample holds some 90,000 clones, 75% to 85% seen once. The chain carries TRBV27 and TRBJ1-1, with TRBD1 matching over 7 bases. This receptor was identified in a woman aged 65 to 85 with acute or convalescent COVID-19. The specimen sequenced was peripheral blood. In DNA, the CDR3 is TGTGCCAGCAGTTTGACAGGGCCAGGGGGAGCTTTCTTT. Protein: CASSLTGPGGAFF.